The present entry profiles one TCR beta chain with its context. Its antigen remains unknown. V dropped 3 bases and J dropped 3 bases, with 6 bases sitting between them. The CDR3 is 14 residues long. Germline V gene lookup returns CDR1 SGHAT and CDR2 FQNNGV. This sample was taken from a study of cytomegalovirus exposure and HLA in healthy donors. Study-level findings and limits: An observed cluster of highly shared sequence variants was recorded as a likely sequencing artifact. A later analysis by the authors found several of the most significant clusters apparently linked to common viral pathogens. It was confirmed in vitro that a few of the CMV-associated chains were specific for CMV antigens.

Primers included in the PCR were 60 Vbeta and 13 Jbeta primers. Measured with immunoSEQ multiplex PCR; TCRdb has only the in-frame clones, and not every one. Its clone listing holds 120,000 to 150,000 clones. The clonotype was recovered from a middle-aged man in good health and CMV-seronegative. The sequenced sample was PBMCs. V gene TRBV11-2 combines with J gene TRBJ1-6; D ambiguous. The CDR3: CASSFGNYNSPLHF. DNA for the CDR3: TGTGCCAGCAGCTTCGGGAACTATAATTCACCCCTCCACTTT. The variable domain in full, with the rest retrieved from reference TRBV11-2 and TRBJ1-6, is EAGVAQSPRYKIIEKRQSVAFWCNPISGHATLYWYQQILGQGPKLLIQFQNNGVVDDSQLPKDRFSAERLKGVDSTLKIQPAKLEDSAVYLCASSFGNYNSPLHFGNGTRLTVT.